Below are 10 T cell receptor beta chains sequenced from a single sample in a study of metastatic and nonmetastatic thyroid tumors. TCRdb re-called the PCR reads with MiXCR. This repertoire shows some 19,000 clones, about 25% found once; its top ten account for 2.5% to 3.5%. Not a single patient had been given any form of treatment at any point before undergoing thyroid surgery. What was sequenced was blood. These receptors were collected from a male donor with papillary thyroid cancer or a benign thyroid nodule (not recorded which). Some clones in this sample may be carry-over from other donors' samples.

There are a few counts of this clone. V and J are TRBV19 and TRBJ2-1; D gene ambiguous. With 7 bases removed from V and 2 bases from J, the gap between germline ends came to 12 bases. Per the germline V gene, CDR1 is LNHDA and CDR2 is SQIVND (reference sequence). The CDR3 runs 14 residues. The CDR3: CASKAEPTYNEQFF. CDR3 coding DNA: TGTGCCAGTAAGGCGGAACCCACCTACAATGAGCAGTTCTTC.

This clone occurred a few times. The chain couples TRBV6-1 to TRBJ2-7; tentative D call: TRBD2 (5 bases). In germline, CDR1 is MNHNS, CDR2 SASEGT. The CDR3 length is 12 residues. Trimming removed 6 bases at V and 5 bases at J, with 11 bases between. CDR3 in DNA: TGTGCCAGCAGGGGGAGCCTCCACGAGCAGTACTTC. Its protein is CASRGSLHEQYF.

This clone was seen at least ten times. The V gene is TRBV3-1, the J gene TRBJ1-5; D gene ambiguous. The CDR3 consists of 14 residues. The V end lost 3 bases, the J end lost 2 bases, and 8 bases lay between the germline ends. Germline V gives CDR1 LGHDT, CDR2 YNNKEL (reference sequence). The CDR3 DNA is TGTGCCAGCAGCCAGGGTTCGGGCAATCAGCCCCAGCATTTT. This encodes CASSQGSGNQPQHF.

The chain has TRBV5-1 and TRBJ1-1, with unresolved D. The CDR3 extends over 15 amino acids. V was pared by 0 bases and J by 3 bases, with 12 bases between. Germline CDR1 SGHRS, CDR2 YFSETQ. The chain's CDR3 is CASSLEGLGDTEAFF. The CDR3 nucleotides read TGCGCCAGCAGCTTGGAGGGTTTAGGAGACACTGAAGCTTTCTTT. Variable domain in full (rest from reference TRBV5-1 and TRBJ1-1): KAGVTQTPRYLIKTRGQQVTLSCSPISGHRSVSWYQQTPGQGLQFLFEYFSETQRNKGNFPGRFSGRQFSNSRSEMNVSTLELGDSALYLCASSLEGLGDTEAFFGQGTRLTVV.

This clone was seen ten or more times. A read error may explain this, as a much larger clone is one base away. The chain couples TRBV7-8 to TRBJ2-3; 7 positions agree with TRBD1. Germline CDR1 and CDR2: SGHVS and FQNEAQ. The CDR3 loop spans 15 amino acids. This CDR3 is CARSTGQISTDTQYF. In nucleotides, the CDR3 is TGTGCCCGCAGCACGGGACAGATTAGCACAGATACGCAGTATTTT.

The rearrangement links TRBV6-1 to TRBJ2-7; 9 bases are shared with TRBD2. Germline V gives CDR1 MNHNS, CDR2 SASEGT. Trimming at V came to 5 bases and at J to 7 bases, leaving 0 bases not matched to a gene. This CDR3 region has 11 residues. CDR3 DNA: TGTGCCAGCAGTAGCGGGGGGGAGCAGTACTTC. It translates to CASSSGGEQYF.

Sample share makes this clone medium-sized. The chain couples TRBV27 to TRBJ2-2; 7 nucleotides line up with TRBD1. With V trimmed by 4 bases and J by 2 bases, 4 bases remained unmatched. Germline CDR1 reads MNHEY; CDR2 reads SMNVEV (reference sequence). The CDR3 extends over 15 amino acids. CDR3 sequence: CASSSGQLNTGELFF. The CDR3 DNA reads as TGTGCCAGCAGTTCGGGACAGCTAAACACCGGGGAGCTGTTTTTT.

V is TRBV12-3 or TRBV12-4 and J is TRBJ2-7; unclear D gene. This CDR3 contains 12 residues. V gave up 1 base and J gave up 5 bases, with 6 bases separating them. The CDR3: CASSLVSHEQYF. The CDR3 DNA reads TGTGCCAGCAGTTTAGTGTCTCACGAGCAGTACTTC.

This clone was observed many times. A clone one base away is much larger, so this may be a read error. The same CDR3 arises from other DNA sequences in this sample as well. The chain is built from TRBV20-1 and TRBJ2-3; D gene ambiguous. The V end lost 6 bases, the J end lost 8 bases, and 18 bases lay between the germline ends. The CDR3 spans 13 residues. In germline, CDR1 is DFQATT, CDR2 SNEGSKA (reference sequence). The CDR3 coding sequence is TGCAGTGCCCCAAATGGACCCTACCGTACGCAGTATTTT. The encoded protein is CSAPNGPYRTQYF.

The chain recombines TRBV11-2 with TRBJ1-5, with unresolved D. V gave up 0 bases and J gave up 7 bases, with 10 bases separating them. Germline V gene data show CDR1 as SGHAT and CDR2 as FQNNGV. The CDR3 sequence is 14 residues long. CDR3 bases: TGTGCCAGCAGCTTAGATAGAGCGTACCAGCCCCAGCATTTT. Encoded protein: CASSLDRAYQPQHF.